A single sample gave rise to the 20 T cell receptor beta chains below, sequenced in a study of T cell responses to AZD1222 COVID-19 vaccine (TCRdb year 2021). Receptor libraries were prepared by the immunoSEQ multiplex PCR assay. The table was pulled from immuneACCESS by TCRdb, which kept in-frame rearrangements only. Such tables lose some clones; where checked, under half of the loss comes from unresolved V genes, and the rest has no known cause. Within this sample are some 110,000 clones, with about 89% of them counted one time only. The ten largest clones represent 3.3% of the sample. In the paper's terms, the time point label means: about 28 days (+/-7) after the second vaccine dose. This specimen's treatment or condition label, interpreted: meningococcal conjugate vaccine given as trial control. Sequencing was performed on peripheral blood, taken 28 days after the second dose of the MenACWY control vaccine. These receptors all stem from an adult who received the MenACWY meningococcal vaccine as a control.

The chain joins TRBV7-2 to TRBJ1-5; 9 nucleotides match TRBD1. Losses at the gene ends were 5 bases for V and 9 bases for J; bases not matched to a gene: 8. Germline loops: CDR1 SGHTA, CDR2 FQGNSA. The CDR3 has 14 residues. CDR3 sequence reads: CASSNRQGEGPQHF. The CDR3 bases are TGTGCCAGCAGCAATCGACAGGGGGAAGGGCCCCAGCATTTT.

This sequence joins TRBV5-4 and TRBJ1-1; no firm D call. The CDR3 consists of 12 residues. V shed 0 bases and J shed 4 bases, with 4 bases lying between them. CDR1 SGHNT and CDR2 YYREEE come from the germline V gene (reference sequence). The CDR3 nucleotides are TGTGCCAGCAGCTTGGAGGGCACTGAAGCTTTCTTT. Encoded protein: CASSLEGTEAFF.

This chain joins TRBV4-1 and TRBJ2-5, with a possible D match to TRBD1 (5 bases). The ends were cut back, 3 bases at V and 5 bases at J, with 13 bases in the middle. The CDR3 covers 14 residues. Germline lookup yields CDR1 MGHRA and CDR2 YSYEKL. CDR3 sequence (DNA): TGCGCCAGCAGCCACGAGACAGTCCGGGAGACCCAGTACTTC. Protein sequence: CASSHETVRETQYF.

The chain has TRBV20-1 and TRBJ2-7, with 11 bases that match TRBD2. There are 14 residues in the CDR3. Germline CDR1 reads DFQATT; CDR2 reads SNEGSKA (reference sequence). Unmatched junction bases numbered 3, after V lost 3 bases and J lost 2 bases. The chain's CDR3 is CSASGSGGAYEQYF. In DNA, the CDR3 is TGCAGTGCTAGTGGTAGCGGGGGGGCCTACGAGCAGTACTTC.

V and J are TRBV10-3 and TRBJ2-1; D possibly matches TRBD1 or TRBD2 (5 bases each). The V gene's germline CDR1 is ENHRY and CDR2 SYGVKD. The V end was cut by 1 base, the J end by 7 bases, with 11 bases between. The CDR3 runs to 14 residues. Here the CDR3 reads CAISEWAWGNEQFF. For the CDR3, the DNA is TGTGCCATCAGTGAGTGGGCCTGGGGGAATGAGCAGTTCTTC.

This chain joins TRBV2 and TRBJ2-6; 8 bases are a match to TRBD2. Germline V gene data show CDR1 as SNHLY and CDR2 as FYNNEI. The CDR3 consists of 17 residues. The V and J ends lost 6 bases and 2 bases, in that order; junction bases with no gene match: 9. The CDR3 region is CASRRDGRVAGANVLTF. Here the CDR3 DNA reads TGTGCCAGCAGAAGGGACGGGAGGGTCGCTGGGGCCAACGTCCTGACTTTC.

This chain joins TRBV30 and TRBJ1-6, with D possibly TRBD1 on 6 matching bases. This CDR3 is built from 13 residues. CDR1 and CDR2 (germline): GTSNPN, SVGIG (reference sequence). Trimming shortened V by 5 bases and J by 7 bases, and 12 bases separated the two germline ends. The CDR3 region has the DNA TGTGCCTGGTACGCAACAGGGAATTCACCCCTCCACTTT. This gives the protein CAWYATGNSPLHF.

This clone has a handful of counts. The J gene is TRBJ2-7, the V gene TRBV7-3; 10 nucleotides match TRBD1. The trim removed 6 bases at V and 9 bases at J, leaving 8 bases unmatched. The CDR3 is made up of 13 amino acids. CDR1 and CDR2 (germline): SGHTA, FQGTGA. In DNA, the CDR3 is TGTGCCAGCAGTATCGGACAGGGGGTGCGGCAGTACTTC. Translated: CASSIGQGVRQYF.

This clone was seen only once. The chain employs TRBV21-1 and TRBJ2-1. TRBV21-1 is flagged as a pseudogene. The CDR3 covers 15 residues. CDR3 DNA sequence: TGTGCCAGCACCCGGTGCCGGGACGGGTACAATGAGCAGTTCTTC. Its protein is CASTRCRDGYNEQFF.

This sequence joins TRBV13 and TRBJ2-7; 10 bases are shared with TRBD2. The CDR3 contains 15 residues. The ends lost 8 bases at V and 0 bases at J; junction bases unmatched: 7. Per the germline V gene, CDR1 is PRHDT and CDR2 is FYEKMQ (reference sequence). CDR3 DNA sequence: TGTGCCAGCCACTTAGAGCGGGGGGGCTCCTACGAGCAGTACTTC. This codes for CASHLERGGSYEQYF.

The chain has TRBV6-2 or TRBV6-3 and TRBJ2-5, with 7 bases identical to TRBD2. J gave up 2 bases and V 6 bases, and 3 bases lay outside the gene matches. The germline CDR1 and CDR2 sequences are MNHEY and SVGEGT. The CDR3 runs 13 residues. The CDR3 loop reads CASSRGEQETQYF. CDR3 in DNA: TGTGCCAGCAGCCGGGGGGAACAAGAGACCCAGTACTTC.

This sequence joins TRBV6-2 or TRBV6-3 and TRBJ1-2; D not resolved. CDR1 is MNHEY and CDR2 is SVGEGT in the germline V gene. V was pared by 2 bases and J by 5 bases, with 12 bases between. The CDR3 covers 14 residues. The chain's CDR3 is CASSYPGSWYGYTF. CDR3 DNA sequence: TGTGCCAGCAGTTACCCCGGGTCTTGGTATGGCTACACCTTC.

The genes are TRBV28 and TRBJ1-2; 7 bases are a match to TRBD1. In germline, CDR1 is MDHEN, CDR2 SYDVKM. J lost 8 bases, V lost 5 bases, and 14 bases had no gene match. The CDR3 runs to 15 residues. As DNA, the CDR3 is TGTGCCAGCAGTCCCCGAGGGGGCGCGCCCCGGGGCTACACCTTC. Amino acids: CASSPRGGAPRGYTF.

This chain joins TRBV11-3 and TRBJ2-2, with 7 nucleotides matching TRBD2. The germline gives CDR1 SGHNT, CDR2 YENEEA. CDR3 length: 14 amino acids. V lost 5 bases, J lost 7 bases, and 7 bases stayed unmatched. The CDR3 coding sequence is TGTGCCAGCAGCCGGGAGGCCGGGGGCGGGGAGCTGTTTTTT. It encodes CASSREAGGGELFF.

The count of this clone is one. The V call is TRBV4-1, the J call TRBJ1-1, with D unresolved. CDR3 size: 13 residues. The V end lost 0 bases, the J end lost 11 bases, and 13 bases lay between the germline ends. Germline assignment: CDR1 MGHRA and CDR2 YSYEKL. CDR3 sequence (DNA): TGCGCCAGCAGCCAAGATTTGACGCGCGGGGCTTTCTTT. It specifies CASSQDLTRGAFF.

CDR3 sequence: CASSLGTGTAGNTIYF. In nucleotides, the CDR3 is TGTGCCAGCAGCTTGGGGACAGGGACGGCTGGAAACACCATATATTTT. The rearrangement uses TRBV5-5 and TRBJ1-3; 8 bases fit TRBD1. Germline lookup yields CDR1 SGHKS and CDR2 YYEKEE (reference sequence). The CDR3 length is 16 residues. V shed 0 bases, J shed 2 bases, and the junction held 4 bases outside the gene matches.

The chain has TRBV4-3 and TRBJ2-7; D not resolved. The V and J ends lost 0 bases and 0 bases respectively, with 12 bases between them. Germline V gene data show CDR1 as LGHNA and CDR2 as YSLEER. The CDR3 covers 16 residues. The chain's CDR3 is CASSQETPPRSYEQYF. The CDR3 DNA reads TGCGCCAGCAGCCAAGAGACGCCACCCCGCTCCTACGAGCAGTACTTC.

The sample holds one count of this clone. The gene calls are TRBV7-2 and TRBJ1-1; D not certain. Looked up from germline, CDR1 is SGHTA and CDR2 is FQGNSA. The length of the CDR3 is 13 residues. V shed 7 bases and J shed 1 base, with 10 bases lying between them. The CDR3 region has the DNA TGTGCCAGCAAGAAAAGCCAGAACACTGAAGCTTTCTTT. Amino acids: CASKKSQNTEAFF.

The chain joins TRBV7-2 to TRBJ1-2; possible D gene TRBD1, 5 bases. This CDR3 has 14 amino acids. V was shortened by 6 bases and J by 4 bases, with 15 bases between the two germline ends. CDR1 is SGHTA and CDR2 is FQGNSA in the germline V gene. The CDR3 spells CASRSWDGSYGYTF. The CDR3 DNA follows: TGTGCCAGCAGAAGCTGGGACGGTTCCTATGGCTACACCTTC.

The chain has TRBV4-1 and TRBJ2-5, with D possibly being TRBD2 (6 bases). The CDR3 runs 12 residues. Germline values: CDR1 MGHRA, CDR2 YSYEKL. V lost 5 bases and J 7 bases, leaving 11 bases between the germline ends. In nucleotides, the CDR3 is TGCGCCAGCAGCAGGGACTTAGGGACCCAGTACTTC. This gives the protein CASSRDLGTQYF.